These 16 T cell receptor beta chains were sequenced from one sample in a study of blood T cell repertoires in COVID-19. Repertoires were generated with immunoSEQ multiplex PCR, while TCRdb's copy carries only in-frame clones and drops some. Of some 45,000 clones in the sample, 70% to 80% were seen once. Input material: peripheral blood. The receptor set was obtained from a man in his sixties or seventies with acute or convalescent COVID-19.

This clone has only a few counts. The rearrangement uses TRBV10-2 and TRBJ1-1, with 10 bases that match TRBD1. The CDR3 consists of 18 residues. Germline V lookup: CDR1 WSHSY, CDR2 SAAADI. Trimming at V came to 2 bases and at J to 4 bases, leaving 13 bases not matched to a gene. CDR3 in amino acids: CASSELLRDGTGVTEAFF. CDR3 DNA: TGCGCCAGCAGTGAGCTCCTGAGGGACGGGACAGGGGTCACTGAAGCTTTCTTT.

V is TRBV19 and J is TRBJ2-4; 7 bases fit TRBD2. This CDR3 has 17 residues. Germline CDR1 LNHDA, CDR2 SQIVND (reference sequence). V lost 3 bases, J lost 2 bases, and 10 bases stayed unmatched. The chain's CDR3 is CASSIFEGRVTKNIQYF. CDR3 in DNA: TGTGCCAGTAGTATTTTTGAGGGGAGGGTAACCAAAAACATTCAGTACTTC. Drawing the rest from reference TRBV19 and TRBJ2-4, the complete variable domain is DGGITQSPKYLFRKEGQNVTLSCEQNLNHDAMYWYRQDPGQGLRLIYYSQIVNDFQKGDIAEGYSVSREKKESFPLTVTSAQKNPTAFYLCASSIFEGRVTKNIQYFGAGTRLSVL.

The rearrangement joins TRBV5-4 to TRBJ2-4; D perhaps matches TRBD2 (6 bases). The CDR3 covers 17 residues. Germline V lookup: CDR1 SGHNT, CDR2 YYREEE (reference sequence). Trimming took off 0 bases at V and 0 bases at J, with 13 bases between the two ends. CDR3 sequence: CASSLAGGTLAKNIQYF. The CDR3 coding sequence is TGTGCCAGCAGCTTGGCCGGGGGTACCCTAGCCAAAAACATTCAGTACTTC.

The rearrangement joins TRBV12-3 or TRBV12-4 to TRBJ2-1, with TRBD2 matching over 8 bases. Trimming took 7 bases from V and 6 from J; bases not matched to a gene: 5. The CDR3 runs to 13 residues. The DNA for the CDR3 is TGTGCCAGCACCCCGGGGACTAGCAATGAGCAGTTCTTC. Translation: CASTPGTSNEQFF.

CDR3 protein: CASSYSGTGNQPQHF. CDR3 DNA sequence: TGTGCCAGCAGTTACTCAGGGACAGGCAATCAGCCCCAGCATTTT. The chain joins TRBV6-5 to TRBJ1-5; 7 positions match TRBD1. The CDR3 has 15 amino acids. Germline trimming cut 0 bases from V and 2 bases from J; bases unmatched to any gene: 1. In germline, CDR1 is MNHEY, CDR2 SVGAGI.

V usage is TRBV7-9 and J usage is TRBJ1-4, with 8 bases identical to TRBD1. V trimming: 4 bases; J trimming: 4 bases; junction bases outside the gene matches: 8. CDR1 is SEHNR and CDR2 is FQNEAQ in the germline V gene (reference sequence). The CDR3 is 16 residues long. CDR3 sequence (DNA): TGTGCCAGCAGCTACGGGGACAGGTCTTATAATGAAAAACTGTTTTTT. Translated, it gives CASSYGDRSYNEKLFF.

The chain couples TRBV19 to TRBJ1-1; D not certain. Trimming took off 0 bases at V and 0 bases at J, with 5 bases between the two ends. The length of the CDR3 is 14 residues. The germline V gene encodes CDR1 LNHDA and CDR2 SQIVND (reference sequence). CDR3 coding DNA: TGTGCCAGTAGTATAGATCAAATGAACACTGAAGCTTTCTTT. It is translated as CASSIDQMNTEAFF.

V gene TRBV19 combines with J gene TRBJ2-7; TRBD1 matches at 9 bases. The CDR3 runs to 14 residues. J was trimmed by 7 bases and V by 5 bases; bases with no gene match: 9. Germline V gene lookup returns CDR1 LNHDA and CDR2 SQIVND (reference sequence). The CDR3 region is CASSVRDRDDEQYF. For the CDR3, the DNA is TGTGCCAGTAGTGTCCGGGACAGGGATGATGAGCAGTACTTC. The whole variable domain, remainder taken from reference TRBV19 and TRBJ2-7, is DGGITQSPKYLFRKEGQNVTLSCEQNLNHDAMYWYRQDPGQGLRLIYYSQIVNDFQKGDIAEGYSVSREKKESFPLTVTSAQKNPTAFYLCASSVRDRDDEQYFGPGTRLTVT.

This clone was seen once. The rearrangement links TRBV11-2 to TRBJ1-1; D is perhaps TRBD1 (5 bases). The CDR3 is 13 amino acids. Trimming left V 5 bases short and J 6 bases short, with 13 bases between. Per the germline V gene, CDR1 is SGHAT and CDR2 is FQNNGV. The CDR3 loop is CASSLPRVPEAFF. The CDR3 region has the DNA TGTGCCAGCAGCCTACCCAGGGTTCCTGAAGCTTTCTTT.

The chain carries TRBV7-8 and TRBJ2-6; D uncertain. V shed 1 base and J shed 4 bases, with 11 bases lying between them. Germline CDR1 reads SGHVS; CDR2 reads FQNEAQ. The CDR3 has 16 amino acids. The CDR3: CASSLVSVPGANVLTF. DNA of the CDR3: TGTGCCAGCAGCTTAGTTTCGGTTCCCGGGGCCAACGTCCTGACTTTC.

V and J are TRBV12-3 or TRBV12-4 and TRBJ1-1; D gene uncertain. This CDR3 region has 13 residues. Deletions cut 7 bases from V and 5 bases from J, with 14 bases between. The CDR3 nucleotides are TGTGCCAGCACTTTGCCTCCCGCGACTGAAGCTTTCTTT. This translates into CASTLPPATEAFF.

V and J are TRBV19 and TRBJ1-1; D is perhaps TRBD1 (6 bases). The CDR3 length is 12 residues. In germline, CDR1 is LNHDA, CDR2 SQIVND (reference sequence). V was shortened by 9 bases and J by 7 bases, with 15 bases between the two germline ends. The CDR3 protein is CASRQVPVEAFF. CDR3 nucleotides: TGTGCCAGCAGACAGGTGCCAGTTGAAGCTTTCTTT.

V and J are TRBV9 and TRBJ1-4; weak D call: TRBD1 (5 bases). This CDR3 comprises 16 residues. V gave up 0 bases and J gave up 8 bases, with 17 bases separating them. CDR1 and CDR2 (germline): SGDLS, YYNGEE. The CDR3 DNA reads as TGTGCCAGCAGCGTAGAAATAACAGCCGGGGGGGAAAAACTGTTTTTT. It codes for CASSVEITAGGEKLFF.

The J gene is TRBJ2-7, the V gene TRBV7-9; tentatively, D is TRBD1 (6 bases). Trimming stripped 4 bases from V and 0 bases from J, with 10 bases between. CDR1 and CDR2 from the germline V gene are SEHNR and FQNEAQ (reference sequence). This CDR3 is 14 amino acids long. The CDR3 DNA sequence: TGTGCCAGCAGCTCAGGACAGACCTCCTACGAGCAGTACTTC. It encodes CASSSGQTSYEQYF.

The CDR3 reads CATSGEQGGSNQPQHF. CDR3 DNA sequence: TGTGCCACCAGTGGGGAACAGGGAGGGAGCAATCAGCCCCAGCATTTT. The chain recombines TRBV24-1 with TRBJ1-5; D might be TRBD1 (6 bases). The CDR3 consists of 16 residues. The V gene's germline CDR1 is KGHDR and CDR2 SFDVKD. V lost 5 bases to trimming and J lost 1 base, with 14 bases between them.

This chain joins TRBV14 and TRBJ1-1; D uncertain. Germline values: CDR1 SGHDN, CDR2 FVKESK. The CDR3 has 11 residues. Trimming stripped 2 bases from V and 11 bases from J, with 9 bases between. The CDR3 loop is CASSQQNQAFF. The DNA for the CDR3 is TGTGCCAGCAGCCAACAGAACCAGGCTTTCTTT.